These T cell receptor beta chains were read from a single sample in a study of radiation and T cells in renal cell carcinoma. Assay: immunoSEQ multiplex PCR; the TCRdb copy retains only in-frame clones and omits some. The table shows about 130,000 clones, with approximately 85% occurring only once. Sample: blood, taken from a patient whose treatment included radiotherapy and nephrectomy. These receptors all come from a middle-aged man with renal cell carcinoma. Each CDR3 is given with its conserved first and last residue. Fields, in order: V gene, clone size, CDR3 protein. The size field is filled for only some rows; it gives once, few, many or a size class.

>TRBV30|.
CAWRWAGGTNTEAFF
>TRBV5-1|.
CASSLESGRGYTF
>TRBV10-2|.
CASRPGQSTGELFF
>TRBV5-6|few
CASSLAGAQHNEQFF
>TRBV2|.
CASIDRGANTEAFF
>TRBV28|.
CASYMGNQPQHF
>TRBV5-1|.
CASSFSGGNQPQHF
>TRBV10-3|.
CAIRLAGGSYEQYF
>TRBV12-5|.
CASGLLPGENGYTF
>TRBV28|few
CASSKGRGTEAFF
>TRBV28|.
CASSFWRGHQPQHF
>TRBV7-7|once
CASSLGGGARETQYF
>TRBV9|.
CASSVGPPYNEQFF
>TRBV27|.
CASSLSSGGPYEQYF
>TRBV4-1|.
CASSQVFRGVYEQYF
>TRBV15|.
CATSTRPPRGYTF
>TRBV4-2|once
CASSQDRDRGNGYTF
>TRBV9|.
CASSGGQIQGQQHSYNEQFF
>TRBV6-1|few
CASSSSLDQPQHF
>TRBV29-1|.
CSATSSYEQYF
>TRBV27|.
CASSVTGGLGEQYF
>TRBV30|.
CAWSVPGALGTEAFF
>TRBV5-8|.
CASSQAGTEKNIQYF
>TRBV4-2|.
CASSQDLTGRGSTEAFF
>TRBV30|.
CAWRLAGGADTQYF
>TRBV27|.
CASSGDSDNEQFF
>TRBV4-3|.
CASSQDRAPSSYEQYF
>TRBV4-2|.
CASSQSGSNYNEQFF
>TRBV10-3|.
CAISGGGAGDTQYF
>TRBV29-1|.
CSVKTGDTEAFF
>TRBV5-1|.
CASSPSGGSATDTQYF
>TRBV6-1|.
CASSERRGGLSRFF
>TRBV27|.
CASSLSAASSSWGNQPQHF
>TRBV7-9|.
CASSSRTSGSGDTQYF
>TRBV28|.
CASRTRGLGNQPQHF
>TRBV10-3|.
CAISGGVGRTGTDTQYF
>TRBV28|.
CASGSPGQGNYEQYF
>TRBV5-4|.
CASSLGQASSGNTIYF
>TRBV5-1|few
CASNSGGTGELFF
>TRBV19|few
CASSIMPTNQPQHF
>TRBV5-1|.
CASSLDSTDTQYF
>TRBV2|.
CASSEALGTPSNQPQHF
>TRBV4-1|.
CASSQVGRAEVLEQYF
>TRBV25-1|.
CASSDPSRGYGYTF
>TRBV9|.
CASSVEGGLAGANVLTF
>TRBV5-1|.
CASSLDRGMNTEAFF
>TRBV27|.
CASSTSPRQGQHGYTF
>TRBV6-1|.
CASQAGTEAFF
>TRBV14|.
CASSPGQLYGYTF
>TRBV10-3|once
CAISESDRERTDTQYF
>TRBV6-5|few
CASRGTGLVGSPLHF
>TRBV21-1|once
CASSSAGTGSNQPQHF
>TRBV18|once
CASSPPGGYEQYF
>TRBV6-5|.
CASSYTIGRSYEQYF